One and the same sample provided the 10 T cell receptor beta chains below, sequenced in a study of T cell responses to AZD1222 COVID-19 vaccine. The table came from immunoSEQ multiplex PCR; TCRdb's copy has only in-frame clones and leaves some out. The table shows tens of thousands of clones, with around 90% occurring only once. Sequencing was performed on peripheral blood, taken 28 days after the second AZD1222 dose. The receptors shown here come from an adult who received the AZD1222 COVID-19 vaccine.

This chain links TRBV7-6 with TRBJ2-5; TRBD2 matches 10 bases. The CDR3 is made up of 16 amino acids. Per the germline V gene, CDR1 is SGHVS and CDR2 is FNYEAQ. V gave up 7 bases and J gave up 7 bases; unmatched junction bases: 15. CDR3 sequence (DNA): TGTGCCAGCAATGTGGTTTGGGTGATAGCGGGGGGGACCCAGTACTTC. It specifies CASNVVWVIAGGTQYF. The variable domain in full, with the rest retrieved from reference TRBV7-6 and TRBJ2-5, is GAGVSQSPRYKVTKRGQDVALRCDPISGHVSLYWYRQALGQGPEFLTYFNYEAQQDKSGLPNDRFSAERPEGSISTLTIQRTEQRDSAMYRCASNVVWVIAGGTQYFGPGTRLLVL.

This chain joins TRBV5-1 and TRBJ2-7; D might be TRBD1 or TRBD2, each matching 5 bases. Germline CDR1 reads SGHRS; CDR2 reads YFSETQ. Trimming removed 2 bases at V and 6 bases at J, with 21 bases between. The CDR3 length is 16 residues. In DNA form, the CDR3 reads TGCGCCAGCAGCTTTATCGCCGGGACCCCGGAGAGCGAGCAGTACTTC. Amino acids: CASSFIAGTPESEQYF.

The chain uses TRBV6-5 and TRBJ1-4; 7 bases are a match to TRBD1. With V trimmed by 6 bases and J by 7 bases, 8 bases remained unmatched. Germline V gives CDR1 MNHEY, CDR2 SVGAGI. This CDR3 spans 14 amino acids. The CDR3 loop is CASRTTGDGEKLFF. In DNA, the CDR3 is TGTGCCAGCAGAACAACAGGGGACGGTGAAAAACTGTTTTTT.

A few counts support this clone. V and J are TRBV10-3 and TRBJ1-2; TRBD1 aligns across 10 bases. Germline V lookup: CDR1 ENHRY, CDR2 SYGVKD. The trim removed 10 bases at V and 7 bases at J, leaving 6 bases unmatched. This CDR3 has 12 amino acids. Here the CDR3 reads CATGQGNGGYTF. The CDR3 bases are TGTGCCACGGGACAGGGGAATGGTGGCTACACCTTC.

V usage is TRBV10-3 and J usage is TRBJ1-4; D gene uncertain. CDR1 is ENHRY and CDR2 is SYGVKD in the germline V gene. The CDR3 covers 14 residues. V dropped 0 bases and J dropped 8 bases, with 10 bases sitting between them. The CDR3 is CAISESGSDEKLFF. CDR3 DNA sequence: TGTGCCATCAGTGAGTCTGGGTCGGACGAAAAACTGTTTTTT.

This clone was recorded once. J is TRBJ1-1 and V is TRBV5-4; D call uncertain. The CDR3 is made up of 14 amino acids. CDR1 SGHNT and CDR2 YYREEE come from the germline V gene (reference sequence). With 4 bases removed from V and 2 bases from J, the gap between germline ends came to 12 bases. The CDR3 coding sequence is TGTGCCAGCAGCCCGCTGATACGCAACACTGAAGCTTTCTTT. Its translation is CASSPLIRNTEAFF. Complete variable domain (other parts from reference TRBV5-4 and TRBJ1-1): ETGVTQSPTHLIKTRGQQVTLRCSSQSGHNTVSWYQQALGQGPQFIFQYYREEENGRGNFPPRFSGLQFPNYSSELNVNALELDDSALYLCASSPLIRNTEAFFGQGTRLTVV.

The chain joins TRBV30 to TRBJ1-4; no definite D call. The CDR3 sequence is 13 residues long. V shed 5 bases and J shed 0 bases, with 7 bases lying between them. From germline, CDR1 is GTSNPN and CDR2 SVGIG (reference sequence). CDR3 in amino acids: CAWAGPTNEKLFF. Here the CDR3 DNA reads TGTGCCTGGGCAGGACCAACTAATGAAAAACTGTTTTTT.

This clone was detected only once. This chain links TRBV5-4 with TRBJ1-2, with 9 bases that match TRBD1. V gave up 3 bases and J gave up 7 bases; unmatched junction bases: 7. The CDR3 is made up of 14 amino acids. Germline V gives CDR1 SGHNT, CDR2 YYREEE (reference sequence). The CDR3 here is CASSSMTGGGGYTF. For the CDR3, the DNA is TGTGCCAGCAGCTCTATGACAGGGGGAGGTGGCTACACCTTC.

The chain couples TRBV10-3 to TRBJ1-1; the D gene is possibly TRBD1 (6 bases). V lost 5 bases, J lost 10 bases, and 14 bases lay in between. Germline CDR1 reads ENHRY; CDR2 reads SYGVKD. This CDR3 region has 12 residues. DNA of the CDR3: TGTGCCATCAGTCCACAGGGAACGGGAGCTTTCTTT. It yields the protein CAISPQGTGAFF.

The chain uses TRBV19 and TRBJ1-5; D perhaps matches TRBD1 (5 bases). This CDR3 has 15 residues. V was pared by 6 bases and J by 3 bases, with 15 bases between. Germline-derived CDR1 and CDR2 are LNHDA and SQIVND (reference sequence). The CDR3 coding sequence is TGTGCCAGTAGGCTGCAGGGCGACGACAATCAGCCCCAGCATTTT. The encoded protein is CASRLQGDDNQPQHF.